The 16 T cell receptor beta chains listed next were all sequenced from one sample in a study of T cells after yellow fever vaccination. TCRdb processed the 5' RACE reads anew with MiXCR; each CDR3 protein has one entry. The sample consists of tens of thousands of distinct CDR3 sequences, 3.5% to 5% of them appearing once. Sample: CD8+ T cells sorted from PBMCs, taken 5 days after the yellow fever booster vaccination. Receptor source: a man aged 30 to 45 who received the YFV17D yellow fever vaccine.

There are many counts of this clonotype. The chain employs TRBV13 and TRBJ2-7, with D tentatively TRBD2 (7 bases). V was pared by 5 bases and J by 6 bases, with 11 bases between. This CDR3 spans 12 amino acids. Germline-derived CDR1 and CDR2 are PRHDT and FYEKMQ (reference sequence). The CDR3 reads CASSLGGLEQYF. CDR3 nucleotide sequence: TGTGCCAGCAGCCTCGGGGGGCTCGAGCAGTACTTC.

Ten or more counts support this clonotype. The chain couples TRBV7-9 to TRBJ2-7; D might be TRBD2 (6 bases). With 1 base removed from V and 3 bases from J, the gap between germline ends came to 13 bases. The CDR3 consists of 15 residues. The germline CDR1 and CDR2 sequences are SEHNR and FQNEAQ (reference sequence). The CDR3 protein is CASSLVAGPLYEQYF. CDR3 nucleotide sequence: TGTGCCAGCAGCTTAGTGGCGGGGCCCCTCTACGAGCAGTACTTC.

This chain connects TRBV10-3 to TRBJ2-1, with D possibly called TRBD1 or TRBD2 (6 bases each). This CDR3 region has 14 residues. CDR1 and CDR2 (germline): ENHRY, SYGVKD. V gave up 0 bases and J gave up 6 bases, with 9 bases separating them. In DNA, the CDR3 is TGTGCCATCAGTGAGTCCCGGGGGCCCAATGAGCAGTTCTTC. The encoded protein is CAISESRGPNEQFF.

This clonotype occurred many times. The rearrangement uses TRBV4-3 and TRBJ1-1, with 11 bases matching TRBD1. Germline CDR1 and CDR2: LGHNA and YSLEER. This CDR3 region has 17 residues. V shed 0 bases and J 0 bases; nucleotides not matched to a gene: 3. CDR3 nucleotide sequence: TGCGCCAGCAGCCAAGAGGACAGGGGGCTGATGAACACTGAAGCTTTCTTT. Translating it yields CASSQEDRGLMNTEAFF.

This clonotype has ten or more counts. The V and J genes are TRBV9 and TRBJ2-1, with TRBD1 as a possible D gene (6 bases). Germline values: CDR1 SGDLS, CDR2 YYNGEE. The V and J ends lost 2 bases and 0 bases respectively, with 6 bases between them. The CDR3 sequence is 14 residues long. Written as DNA, the CDR3 is TGTGCCAGCAGCGTGACAGGCTCCTACAATGAGCAGTTCTTC. It encodes CASSVTGSYNEQFF. The complete variable domain, with remaining parts taken from reference TRBV9 and TRBJ2-1, reads DSGVTQTPKHLITATGQRVTLRCSPRSGDLSVYWYQQSLDQGLQFLIQYYNGEERAKGNILERFSAQQFPDLHSELNLSSLELGDSALYFCASSVTGSYNEQFFGPGTRLTVL.

This clonotype was counted ten times or more. The chain combines TRBV29-1 with TRBJ2-1; D possibly corresponds to TRBD2 (5 bases). The CDR3 contains 16 residues. V was clipped by 0 bases and J by 3 bases, with 15 bases between them. CDR1 and CDR2 from the germline V gene are SQVTM and ANQGSEA. Here the CDR3 reads CSVEEGESGYYNEQFF. CDR3 coding DNA: TGCAGCGTTGAAGAGGGAGAGAGCGGCTACTACAATGAGCAGTTCTTC.

The sample holds many counts of this clonotype. The chain couples TRBV6-4 to TRBJ1-1; D gene uncertain. Trimming stripped 4 bases from V and 1 base from J, with 10 bases between. Germline assignment: CDR1 MRHNA and CDR2 SNTAGT. CDR3 length equals 14 residues. Here the CDR3 DNA reads TGTGCCAGCAGTGCAGTATTTGGGAACACTGAAGCTTTCTTT. Protein product: CASSAVFGNTEAFF.

Many counts were recorded for this clonotype. The rearrangement joins TRBV9 to TRBJ2-3; D tentatively fits TRBD1 or TRBD2 (7 bases each). The CDR3 is 15 residues long. Germline V lookup: CDR1 SGDLS, CDR2 YYNGEE. V lost 4 bases and J lost 5, with 17 bases in between. CDR3 in amino acids: CASSLGGGRLDTQYF. The CDR3 nucleotides read TGTGCCAGCAGCCTAGGGGGCGGGAGATTAGATACGCAGTATTTT. The whole variable domain, filled in from reference TRBV9 and TRBJ2-3, reads DSGVTQTPKHLITATGQRVTLRCSPRSGDLSVYWYQQSLDQGLQFLIQYYNGEERAKGNILERFSAQQFPDLHSELNLSSLELGDSALYFCASSLGGGRLDTQYFGPGTRLTVL.

This clonotype was counted ten times or more. The chain employs TRBV5-5 and TRBJ2-5; D is uncertain. Trimming shortened V by 6 bases and J by 7 bases, and 13 bases separated the two germline ends. Germline CDR1 and CDR2: SGHKS and YYEKEE (reference sequence). The CDR3 sequence is 12 residues long. CDR3 nucleotides: TGTGCCAGCATCCCGGATCTGGTGACCCAGTACTTC. This encodes CASIPDLVTQYF.

Ten or more counts support this clonotype. The chain couples TRBV7-2 to TRBJ2-3; 7 bases agree with TRBD2. Germline CDR1 and CDR2: SGHTA and FQGNSA. V trimming: 5 bases; J trimming: 4 bases; junction bases outside the gene matches: 12. The CDR3 is made up of 16 amino acids. The CDR3: CASSPLYGRIADTQYF. The CDR3 bases are TGTGCCAGCAGCCCTCTTTACGGGAGGATCGCAGATACGCAGTATTTT. Combining the CDR3 with reference TRBV7-2 and TRBJ2-3 gives the whole variable domain GAGVSQSPSNKVTEKGKDVELRCDPISGHTALYWYRQSLGQGLEFLIYFQGNSAPDKSGLPSDRFSAERTGGSVSTLTIQRTQQEDSAVYLCASSPLYGRIADTQYFGPGTRLTVL.

There are many counts of this clonotype. This rearrangement joins TRBV7-6 to TRBJ2-5; 8 nucleotides align to TRBD2. The V and J ends lost 5 bases and 9 bases, in that order; junction bases with no gene match: 8. The germline CDR1 and CDR2 sequences are SGHVS and FNYEAQ. The CDR3 consists of 13 residues. CDR3: CASSPGGAMAQYF. The CDR3 DNA sequence: TGTGCCAGCAGCCCCGGGGGGGCTATGGCCCAGTACTTC.

In its sample, this clonotype was seen many times. The V gene is TRBV28, the J gene TRBJ2-3; no firm D call. Germline V lookup: CDR1 MDHEN, CDR2 SYDVKM. CDR3 length: 15 residues. Trimming took 4 bases from V and 0 from J, leaving 11 bases between them. For the CDR3, the DNA is TGTGCCAGCAGTTATGGGATTCCTAGCACAGATACGCAGTATTTT. Protein: CASSYGIPSTDTQYF. Filled out from reference TRBV28 and TRBJ2-3, the complete variable domain reads DVKVTQSSRYLVKRTGEKVFLECVQDMDHENMFWYRQDPGLGLRLIYFSYDVKMKEKGDIPEGYSVSREKKERFSLILESASTNQTSMYLCASSYGIPSTDTQYFGPGTRLTVL.

There are many counts of this clonotype. The CDR3 DNA is TGCAGCGTTGAAGGGACTAGCGGGAGGGCTTTCTTAGGGGATGAGCAGTTCTTC. Translation: CSVEGTSGRAFLGDEQFF. The chain has TRBV29-1 and TRBJ2-1, with 15 bases fitting TRBD2. V shed 1 base, J shed 8 bases, and the junction held 12 bases outside the gene matches. The CDR3 contains 18 residues. Germline V CDR1 and CDR2: SQVTM, ANQGSEA.

This clonotype showed up many times. The chain is built from TRBV27 and TRBJ2-7, with D possibly being TRBD2 (5 bases). CDR1 MNHEY and CDR2 SMNVEV come from the germline V gene (reference sequence). V dropped 6 bases and J dropped 4 bases, with 13 bases sitting between them. The CDR3 runs 13 residues. The chain's CDR3 is CASRPRGLYEQYF. CDR3 DNA sequence: TGTGCCAGCAGACCGCGAGGGCTATACGAGCAGTACTTC.

This clonotype was seen at least ten times. V and J are TRBV7-9 and TRBJ2-7; D call uncertain. Per germline, CDR1 SEHNR and CDR2 FQNEAQ (reference sequence). This CDR3 spans 13 amino acids. V was pared by 1 base and J by 6 bases, with 10 bases between. CDR3 DNA sequence: TGTGCCAGCAGCTTAGGGCCTGGTCGCGAGCAGTACTTC. This encodes CASSLGPGREQYF.

This clonotype was detected ten times or more. The rearrangement links TRBV5-1 to TRBJ2-5; D possibly corresponds to TRBD2 (5 bases). There are 14 residues in the CDR3. Germline CDR1 is SGHRS and CDR2 is YFSETQ. V lost 4 bases to trimming and J lost 5 bases, with 15 bases between them. CDR3 loop: CASSPDPRGETQYF. DNA of the CDR3: TGCGCCAGCAGCCCCGACCCCCGCGGGGAGACCCAGTACTTC.